Following are 12 T cell receptor beta chains from one sample sequenced in a study of blood T cells in healthy people across ages. Next came a second PCR, run for 7 to 11 cycles, which used a sample-barcoded 5' primer along with a J-beta primer mix. TCRdb analysed the 5' RACE reads with MiXCR anew, one entry per CDR3 protein. Of about 720,000 distinct CDR3 sequences in the sample, about 20% were seen once. The source material was blood. These receptors came from a man in his 70s in good health.

This clonotype came up a few times. The chain uses TRBV6-5 and TRBJ1-2; 9 positions match TRBD1. V shed 0 bases, J shed 6 bases, and the junction held 5 bases outside the gene matches. This CDR3 spans 15 amino acids. CDR1 is MNHEY and CDR2 is SVGAGI in the germline V gene. In nucleotides, the CDR3 is TGTGCCAGCAGTTACTCGAACAGGGGGCGAGATGGCTACACCTTC. Its translation: CASSYSNRGRDGYTF.

The V gene is TRBV28, the J gene TRBJ2-5, with 8 bases aligning to TRBD2. The J call is doubtful: the DNA matches TRBJ2-7 better. This CDR3 comprises 15 residues. The germline gives CDR1 MDHEN, CDR2 SYDVKM. The CDR3 spells CASSFGGANPYEQYF. CDR3 in DNA: TGTGCCAGCAGTTTCGGGGGGGCAAATCCCTACGAGCAGTACTTC.

CDR3 residues: CASTHERSNYGYTF. CDR3 DNA: TGTGCCAGCACCCATGAGCGCAGTAACTATGGCTACACCTTC. This sequence joins TRBV2 and TRBJ1-2, with D unclear. This CDR3 region has 14 residues. The V end lost 7 bases, the J end lost 1 base, and 13 bases lay between the germline ends. The germline gives CDR1 SNHLY, CDR2 FYNNEI.

This chain links TRBV2 with TRBJ1-4, with D hard to call. CDR3 size: 15 residues. Trimming pared 6 bases from V and 0 bases from J, leaving 11 bases between. CDR1 is SNHLY and CDR2 is FYNNEI in the germline V gene. In DNA, the CDR3 is TGTGCCAGCAGGGATCCCCGAACAACTAATGAAAAACTGTTTTTT. This sequence encodes CASRDPRTTNEKLFF.

CDR3 nucleotide sequence: TGTGCCACCAGTGATTACAGGGTGGCGGAGACCCAGTACTTC. Translated: CATSDYRVAETQYF. The chain is built from TRBV24-1 and TRBJ2-5; TRBD1 might be the D (6 bases). This CDR3 is 14 amino acids long. V gave up 2 bases and J gave up 5 bases, with 11 bases separating them. Germline V gives CDR1 KGHDR, CDR2 SFDVKD.

The J gene is TRBJ1-5, the V gene TRBV5-1; TRBD1 matches at 7 bases. The CDR3 loop spans 14 amino acids. Per germline, CDR1 SGHRS and CDR2 YFSETQ. V lost 0 bases and J lost 7; bases outside the gene matches: 4. For the CDR3, the DNA is TGCGCCAGCAGCTTGGGAGGACAGGCCCAGCCCCAGCATTTT. Translated, it gives CASSLGGQAQPQHF. Full variable domain (remainder filled in from reference TRBV5-1 and TRBJ1-5): KAGVTQTPRYLIKTRGQQVTLSCSPISGHRSVSWYQQTPGQGLQFLFEYFSETQRNKGNFPGRFSGRQFSNSRSEMNVSTLELGDSALYLCASSLGGQAQPQHFGDGTRLSIL.

The rearrangement joins TRBV28 to TRBJ2-5, with 7 bases identical to TRBD2. V shed 3 bases and J 5 bases; nucleotides not matched to a gene: 6. Germline V lookup: CDR1 MDHEN, CDR2 SYDVKM. The CDR3 contains 14 residues. CDR3 sequence (DNA): TGTGCCAGCAGTTTCGGACTAGTGAAGGAGACCCAGTACTTC. Amino acids: CASSFGLVKETQYF.

The table lists this clonotype with a few counts. V gene TRBV14 combines with J gene TRBJ2-1; D possibly corresponds to TRBD2 (6 bases). Trimming removed 1 base from V and 3 bases from J, with 7 bases in between. This CDR3 is built from 14 residues. Germline V CDR1 and CDR2: SGHDN, FVKESK. For the CDR3, the DNA is TGTGCCAGCAGCCAAGTCGGGGGCTACAATGAGCAGTTCTTC. Its translation is CASSQVGGYNEQFF.

The CDR3 nucleotides are TGTGCCAGCGGGGGTGAGCAGTTCTTC. The encoded protein is CASGGEQFF. This chain joins TRBV12-3 or TRBV12-4 and TRBJ2-1; either TRBD1 or TRBD2 may supply D (5 bases each). Trimming shortened V by 8 bases and J by 9 bases, and 5 bases separated the two germline ends. The CDR3 has 9 amino acids.

This chain connects TRBV20-1 to TRBJ1-2; 7 nucleotides line up with TRBD1. Germline-derived CDR1 and CDR2 are DFQATT and SNEGSKA (reference sequence). The CDR3 consists of 13 residues. J lost 0 bases, V lost 3 bases, and 1 base had no gene match. This chain's CDR3 is CSARGTANYGYTF. CDR3 nucleotides: TGCAGTGCTAGGGGGACAGCTAACTATGGCTACACCTTC.

V and J are TRBV20-1 and TRBJ1-1; TRBD1 is a possible D gene (5 bases). Trimming removed 5 bases from V and 0 bases from J, with 19 bases in between. Germline V lookup: CDR1 DFQATT, CDR2 SNEGSKA (reference sequence). This CDR3 is built from 16 residues. CDR3 loop: CSASGRKGLMNTEAFF. The CDR3 DNA sequence: TGCAGTGCTTCGGGACGTAAGGGCCTCATGAACACTGAAGCTTTCTTT.

This clonotype was found a few times. The chain recombines TRBV5-1 with TRBJ2-5; 7 bases map to TRBD1. The J call may be in error: the DNA end matches TRBJ2-7 better. CDR1 SGHRS and CDR2 YFSETQ come from the germline V gene. This CDR3 contains 14 residues. In DNA, the CDR3 is TGCGCCAGCAGCCTAGGACAGGTTTTTAGCGAGCAGTACTTC. This gives the protein CASSLGQVFSEQYF.